A single sample is the source of the 18 T cell receptor beta chains below, sequenced in a study of T cell repertoires in cytomegalovirus infection. MiXCR was run by TCRdb on the reads, yielding one entry per CDR3 protein. There are 600,000 to 700,000 distinct CDR3 sequences in the sample; around 31% occur only once, and 18% lies in the top ten. No antigen is known for these receptors. Sample: cultured PBMCs, taken from culture after CMV antigen stimulation. The receptor source for this set is a human donor in good health (CMV status not recorded). Some clones in this sample may be carry-over from other donors' samples.

V usage is TRBV20-1 and J usage is TRBJ1-6; no clear D. The V end was cut by 1 base, the J end by 10 bases, with 11 bases between. Per germline, CDR1 DFQATT and CDR2 SNEGSKA (reference sequence). The CDR3 loop spans 13 amino acids. CDR3 sequence: CSARGGSRSPLHF. DNA of the CDR3: TGCAGTGCTAGAGGCGGATCTCGATCACCCCTCCACTTT.

This clonotype was detected a few times. The chain links TRBV28 to TRBJ2-1, with 8 bases matching TRBD2. With V trimmed by 6 bases and J by 9 bases, 4 bases remained unmatched. Germline V lookup: CDR1 MDHEN, CDR2 SYDVKM. This CDR3 comprises 12 residues. CDR3 sequence reads: CASRSSGVEQFF. DNA for the CDR3: TGTGCCAGCAGGAGTAGCGGGGTTGAGCAGTTCTTC.

The rearrangement uses TRBV7-6 and TRBJ2-7, with 9 bases aligning to TRBD1. This CDR3 comprises 16 residues. J was trimmed by 4 bases and V by 1 base; bases with no gene match: 8. Germline CDR1 SGHVS, CDR2 FNYEAQ. The CDR3 sequence: CASSLVGGQGWYEQYF. DNA for the CDR3: TGTGCCAGCAGCTTAGTCGGGGGACAGGGTTGGTACGAGCAGTACTTC.

The chain carries TRBV29-1 and TRBJ1-1, with D unclear. Trimming took 6 bases from V and 3 from J, leaving 14 bases between them. The V gene's germline CDR1 is SQVTM and CDR2 ANQGSEA. The CDR3 has 13 amino acids. The CDR3 DNA is TGCAGCGTCCAGAGGTGGGGTTACACTGAAGCTTTCTTT. It encodes CSVQRWGYTEAFF.

The J gene is TRBJ1-6, the V gene TRBV28; D is ambiguous. The CDR3 loop spans 17 amino acids. With 0 bases removed from V and 6 bases from J, the gap between germline ends came to 15 bases. From germline, CDR1 is MDHEN and CDR2 SYDVKM. CDR3 residues: CASSLWRGDLGNSPLHF. In DNA, the CDR3 is TGTGCCAGCAGTTTATGGCGGGGAGATTTGGGTAATTCACCCCTCCACTTT.

The chain links TRBV2 to TRBJ1-2; a weak D match, TRBD1 (6 bases). CDR3 length: 15 residues. The ends were cut back, 3 bases at V and 3 bases at J, with 14 bases in the middle. Germline assignment: CDR1 SNHLY and CDR2 FYNNEI. The CDR3 reads CASSDGWGLDYGYTF. CDR3 coding DNA: TGTGCCAGCAGTGATGGCTGGGGGCTAGACTATGGCTACACCTTC.

This clonotype was counted a few times. V and J are TRBV6-1 and TRBJ2-3; D call uncertain. V lost 2 bases, J lost 4 bases, and 13 bases lay in between. Germline V gene sequence: CDR1 MNHNS, CDR2 SASEGT. The CDR3 consists of 15 residues. Written as DNA, the CDR3 is TGTGCCAGCAGTGAACGTCTCCTCCGAGCAGATACGCAGTATTTT. It encodes CASSERLLRADTQYF.

The gene calls are TRBV29-1 and TRBJ2-7; D not resolved. This CDR3 spans 11 amino acids. Trimming removed 5 bases at V and 5 bases at J, with 10 bases between. CDR1 is SQVTM, CDR2 ANQGSEA, per germline. The CDR3 is CSVTGDHEQYF. In nucleotides, the CDR3 is TGCAGCGTTACCGGCGACCACGAGCAGTACTTC.

This clonotype occurred a few times. The V call is TRBV12-3 or TRBV12-4, the J call TRBJ2-3; D gene ambiguous. The length of the CDR3 is 14 residues. Trimming stripped 5 bases from V and 2 bases from J, with 11 bases between. CDR3 nucleotide sequence: TGTGCCAGCAGTCTACCATCAGTCACAGATACGCAGTATTTT. Its translation: CASSLPSVTDTQYF.

There are many counts of this clonotype. The chain is built from TRBV7-2 and TRBJ2-5, with no clear D. V lost 4 bases and J 7 bases, leaving 10 bases between the germline ends. The CDR3 loop spans 12 amino acids. The germline CDR1 and CDR2 sequences are SGHTA and FQGNSA. DNA for the CDR3: TGTGCCAGCAGCTCCGCCCCGGCGACCCAGTACTTC. Translated: CASSSAPATQYF.

This sequence joins TRBV7-2 and TRBJ2-2; D remains unclear. In germline, CDR1 is SGHTA, CDR2 FQGNSA. V lost 2 bases to trimming and J lost 9 bases, with 7 bases between them. The CDR3 length is 12 residues. The CDR3 sequence: CASSLWRRELFF. The CDR3 DNA sequence: TGTGCCAGCAGCTTATGGCGTAGGGAGCTGTTTTTT.

A few counts support this clonotype. This chain uses TRBV28 with TRBJ1-6; no clear D gene. This CDR3 comprises 15 residues. The ends were cut back, 6 bases at V and 7 bases at J, with 16 bases in the middle. Looked up from germline, CDR1 is MDHEN and CDR2 is SYDVKM. The CDR3 loop reads CASRPPDTMNSPLHF. DNA for the CDR3: TGTGCCAGCAGACCCCCTGACACCATGAATTCACCCCTCCACTTT.

V gene TRBV28 combines with J gene TRBJ2-5; 8 positions agree with TRBD2. V gave up 3 bases and J gave up 2 bases; unmatched junction bases: 5. Germline V lookup: CDR1 MDHEN, CDR2 SYDVKM. CDR3 length: 15 amino acids. In DNA form, the CDR3 reads TGTGCCAGCAGTTTCGTTAGCGGGGATCAAGAGACCCAGTACTTC. As protein: CASSFVSGDQETQYF.

This clonotype has just a few counts. V usage is TRBV7-6 and J usage is TRBJ2-1; 10 bases match TRBD2. Germline CDR1 reads SGHVS; CDR2 reads FNYEAQ. The V segment lost 3 bases and the J segment 4 bases; nucleotides outside the gene matches: 3. The CDR3 is 15 residues long. Written as DNA, the CDR3 is TGTGCCAGCAGCTTTCAACTAGCGGGATACAATGAGCAGTTCTTC. Its translation is CASSFQLAGYNEQFF.

This clonotype was detected a few times. This rearrangement joins TRBV7-6 to TRBJ2-6; 9 bases agree with TRBD1. Germline trimming cut 5 bases from V and 0 bases from J; bases unmatched to any gene: 8. CDR1 is SGHVS and CDR2 is FNYEAQ in the germline V gene. The CDR3 loop spans 18 amino acids. CDR3 loop: CASSLRGQGGSGANVLTF. The CDR3 DNA sequence: TGTGCCAGCAGCCTAAGGGGACAGGGAGGCTCTGGGGCCAACGTCCTGACTTTC.

This clonotype was seen at least ten times. The V call is TRBV7-2, the J call TRBJ2-7; possible D gene TRBD2, 5 bases. Germline-derived CDR1 and CDR2 are SGHTA and FQGNSA. This CDR3 is built from 13 residues. V was clipped by 8 bases and J by 3 bases, with 14 bases between them. Written as DNA, the CDR3 is TGTGCCAGCGGTTTCGGACTTCTCTACGAGCAGTACTTC. Translating gives CASGFGLLYEQYF.

The chain employs TRBV12-3 or TRBV12-4 and TRBJ1-4; D may be TRBD1 (6 bases). This CDR3 has 15 amino acids. V was clipped by 1 base and J by 8 bases, with 14 bases between them. Written as DNA, the CDR3 is TGTGCCAGCAGTTTAGGACAGGTGGCTTGGGAAAAACTGTTTTTT. Translating gives CASSLGQVAWEKLFF.

The CDR3 loop reads CASSQAMTSEGIQYF. The CDR3 DNA follows: TGCGCCAGCAGCCAAGCTATGACTAGTGAGGGCATTCAGTACTTC. The rearrangement joins TRBV4-1 to TRBJ2-4, with a possible D match to TRBD2 (6 bases). The germline gives CDR1 MGHRA, CDR2 YSYEKL. Trimming cost V 1 base and J 9 bases, with 16 bases left between them. This CDR3 region has 15 residues.